The present entry profiles one T cell receptor (beta chain) with its context. This entry comes from a study of blood T cell repertoires in COVID-19. The V end was cut by 5 bases, the J end by 0 bases, with 11 bases between. This CDR3 region has 15 residues. CDR1 is MDHEN, CDR2 SYDVKM, per germline. Study processing details: How many nucleated cells were present was estimated from reference gene primer amplification. Using immunoSEQ multiplex PCR, the repertoire was profiled, and TCRdb retains in-frame clones only, with some absent. That table is the source of V, J and clone size, and D and trimming were worked out from the DNA. The sample yields about 180,000 clones, 75% to 90% seen once.

The V call is TRBV28, the J call TRBJ1-5; D gene ambiguous. Input material: PBMCs or T cells enriched from blood (not recorded which). This TCR came from a man aged 35 to 55 who had recovered from COVID-19. CDR3 amino acids: CASSTARHSNQPQHF. Here the CDR3 DNA reads TGTGCCAGCAGTACTGCCCGTCATAGCAATCAGCCCCAGCATTTT.